The T cell receptor beta chain described here comes from a study of shared clonotypes between healthy human individuals. The repertoire was sequenced with immunoSEQ multiplex PCR; TCRdb's copy has only in-frame clones and lacks some. The data hold 2 million to 2.5 million clones, with 90% to 95% observed a single time. This receptor was taken from a man aged 18-30 years in good health. Some clones in this sample may be carry-over from other donors' samples. Sequenced sample: naive CD4+ T cells from PBMCs. Subset: CD45RA+ positively selected.

The CDR3 loop is CASSPGQGKTGYTF. The DNA for the CDR3 is TGTGCCAGCAGCCCGGGACAGGGAAAGACTGGCTACACCTTC. This chain uses TRBV13 with TRBJ1-2; TRBD1 matches at 9 bases. CDR3 size: 14 residues. The ends lost 5 bases at V and 7 bases at J; junction bases unmatched: 8. Germline V gene data show CDR1 as PRHDT and CDR2 as FYEKMQ (reference sequence).